This T cell receptor beta chain was sequenced in a study of shared clonotypes between healthy human individuals. The overall study: Per donor, CD8 memory used one plate, CD8 naive used two, CD4 memory used three and CD4 naive used three.

A word on this clone: No antigen is known for it.

Study conclusions and caveats: Naive CD4 clonotypes were shared across a handful of donors at about 5%. Generation probabilities were higher for clonotypes shared across all four sorted-subset donors than for unshared ones.

This CDR3 has 15 amino acids. Germline assignment: CDR1 LGHNA and CDR2 YNFKEQ. V was clipped by 0 bases and J by 8 bases, with 14 bases between them. The input for sorted-subset replicate PCRs was approximately 190 ng DNA, some 28,000 T cell genomes. Repertoires were generated with immunoSEQ multiplex PCR, while TCRdb's copy carries only in-frame clones and drops some. The table includes a few hundred thousand clones, about 96% detected once. Source material: memory CD8+ T cells sorted from blood. Subset given: CD45RO+ cells pooled with CCR7-negative TemRA cells. The clonotype originates from a man younger than 45 in good health. The rearrangement joins TRBV4-2 to TRBJ2-1; D gene unclear. The CDR3: CASSQESTAFDEQFF. For the CDR3, the DNA is TGTGCCAGCAGCCAAGAATCGACTGCCTTCGATGAGCAGTTCTTC.